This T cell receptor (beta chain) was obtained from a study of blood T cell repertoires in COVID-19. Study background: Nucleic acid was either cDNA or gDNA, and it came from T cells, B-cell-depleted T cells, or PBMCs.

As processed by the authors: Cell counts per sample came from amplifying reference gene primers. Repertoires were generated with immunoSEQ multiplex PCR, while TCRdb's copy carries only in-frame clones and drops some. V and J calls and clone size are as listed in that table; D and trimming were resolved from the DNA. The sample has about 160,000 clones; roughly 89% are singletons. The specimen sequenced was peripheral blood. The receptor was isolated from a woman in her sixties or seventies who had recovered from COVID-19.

DNA of the CDR3: TGTGCCACCAGCGGGGGGACTAGCGGGGGACGTGAGCAGTACTTC. The encoded protein is CATSGGTSGGREQYF. The chain has TRBV15 and TRBJ2-7; TRBD2 matches at 14 bases. Germline loops: CDR1 LNHNV, CDR2 YYDKDF (reference sequence). The CDR3 sequence is 15 residues long. V lost 5 bases, J lost 7 bases, and 7 bases stayed unmatched.